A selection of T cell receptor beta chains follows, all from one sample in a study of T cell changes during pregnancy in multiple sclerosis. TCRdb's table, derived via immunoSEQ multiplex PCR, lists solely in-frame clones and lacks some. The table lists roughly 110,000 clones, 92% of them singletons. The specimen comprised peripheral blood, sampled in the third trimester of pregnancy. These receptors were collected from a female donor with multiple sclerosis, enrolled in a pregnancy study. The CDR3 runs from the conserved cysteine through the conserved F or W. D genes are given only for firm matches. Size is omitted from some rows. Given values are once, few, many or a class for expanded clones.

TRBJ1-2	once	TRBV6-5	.	TGTGCCAGCAGCCCAAAAGTGGGAGAGACTGGCTACACCTTC	CASSPKVGETGYTF
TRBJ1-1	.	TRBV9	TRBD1	TGTGCCAGCAGCGTAGTGGACAGGGGCACTGAAGCTTTCTTT	CASSVVDRGTEAFF
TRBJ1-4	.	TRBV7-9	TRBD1	TGTGCCAGCAGCCCCGGACAGGGGAGGACTGAAAAACTGTTTTTT	CASSPGQGRTEKLFF
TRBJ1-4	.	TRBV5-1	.	TGCGCCAGCAGCTTCGGCGGACAGAATGAAAAACTGTTTTTT	CASSFGGQNEKLFF
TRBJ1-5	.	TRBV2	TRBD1	TGTGCCAGCAGGGACAGGGTTAGCAATCAGCCCCAGCATTTT	CASRDRVSNQPQHF
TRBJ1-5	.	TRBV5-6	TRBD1	TGTGCCAGCAGCGTCCGGGACAGGAATCAGCCCCAGCATTTT	CASSVRDRNQPQHF
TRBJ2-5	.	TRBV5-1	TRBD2	TGCGCCAGCAGCTTGGGAGTCGGGGGGCAAGAGACCCAGTACTTC	CASSLGVGGQETQYF
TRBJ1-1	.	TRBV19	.	TGTGCCAGTAGTACCCAGAGAAGGGGGAACACTGAAGCTTTCTTT	CASSTQRRGNTEAFF
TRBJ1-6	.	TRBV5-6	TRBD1	TGTGCCAGCAGCTTGGCGGACAGGGCAGATAATTCACCCCTCCACTTT	CASSLADRADNSPLHF
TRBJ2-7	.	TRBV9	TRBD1	TGTGCCAGCAGCGCCTTGGACAGGGACGAGCAGTACTTC	CASSALDRDEQYF
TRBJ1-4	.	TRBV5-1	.	TGCGCCAGCAGCCCGGACAGCACCCTGAATGAAAAACTGTTTTTT	CASSPDSTLNEKLFF
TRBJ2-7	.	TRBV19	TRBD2	TGTGCCAGTAGTATGACCCTAGCGGTGGCCTACGAGCAGTACTTC	CASSMTLAVAYEQYF
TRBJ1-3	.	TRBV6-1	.	TGTGCCAGCAGTGATATTGGAAACACCATATATTTT	CASSDIGNTIYF
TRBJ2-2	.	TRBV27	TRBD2	TGTGCCAGCAGCCTGAAGGGACTAGCGGGGACCGGGGAGCTGTTTTTT	CASSLKGLAGTGELFF
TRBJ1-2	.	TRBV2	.	TGTGCCAGCAGTGACCCGGGTGAGAACTATGGCTACACCTTC	CASSDPGENYGYTF
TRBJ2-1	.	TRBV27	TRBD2	TGTGCCAGCAGTTTATTCCTAGCGGGAGGGCCGGGTGAGCAGTTCTTC	CASSLFLAGGPGEQFF
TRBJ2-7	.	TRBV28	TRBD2	TGTGCCAGCAGTTTAGCGGGAGGGCCGGACGAGCAGTACTTC	CASSLAGGPDEQYF
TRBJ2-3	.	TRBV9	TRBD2	TGTGCCAGCAGCCCCCGGGGGGGGGAGACAGATACGCAGTATTTT	CASSPRGGETDTQYF
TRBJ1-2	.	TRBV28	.	TGTGCCAGCAGCTATTACGGGAGCCAATATGGCTACACCTTC	CASSYYGSQYGYTF
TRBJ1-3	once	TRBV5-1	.	TGCGCCAGCCGGGATAACAGGGCTGGAAACACCATATATTTT	CASRDNRAGNTIYF
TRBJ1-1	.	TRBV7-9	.	TGTGCCAGCAGTCCCTCGTTGAACACTGAAGCTTTCTTT	CASSPSLNTEAFF
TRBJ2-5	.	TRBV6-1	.	TGTGCCAGCAGTGAAGTGATCGAGCGAGCAGAGACCCAGTACTTC	CASSEVIERAETQYF
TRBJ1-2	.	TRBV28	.	TGTGCCAGCAGTTTTTGGGACTCAGCCGTCGATGGCTACACCTTC	CASSFWDSAVDGYTF
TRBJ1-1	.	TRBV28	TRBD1	TGTGCCAGCAGTTTATACCGGGACAGGGTGACTGAAGCTTTCTTT	CASSLYRDRVTEAFF
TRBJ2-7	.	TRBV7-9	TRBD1	TGTGCCAGCAGCTTCCGGGACAGGGGGAAGGACGAGCAGTACTTC	CASSFRDRGKDEQYF
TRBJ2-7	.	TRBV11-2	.	TGTGCCAGCAGCCCGGACAGATCTAGGGAGCAGTACTTC	CASSPDRSREQYF
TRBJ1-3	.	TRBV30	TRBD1	TGTGCCTGGGCACAGGGGGCCGCTGGAAACACCATATATTTT	CAWAQGAAGNTIYF
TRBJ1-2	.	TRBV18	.	TGTGCCAGCTCACCGAAGGAGGGTGGTGGCTACACCTTC	CASSPKEGGGYTF
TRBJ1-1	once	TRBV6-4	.	TGTGCCAGCAGTGACAGGGAGGACACTGAAGCTTTCTTT	CASSDREDTEAFF
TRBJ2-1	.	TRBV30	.	TGTGCCTTCGCCTACTACAATGAGCAGTTCTTC	CAFAYYNEQFF
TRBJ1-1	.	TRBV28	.	TGTGCCAGCAGTTTTTTGGGGCCACACACTGAAGCTTTCTTT	CASSFLGPHTEAFF
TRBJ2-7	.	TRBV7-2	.	TGTGCCAGCAGCTACGGTCCGACCTACGAGCAGTACTTC	CASSYGPTYEQYF
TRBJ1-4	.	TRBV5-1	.	TGCGCCAGCAGCGCAACTCAGGGGAGTGAAAAACTGTTTTTT	CASSATQGSEKLFF
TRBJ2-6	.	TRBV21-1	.	TGTGCCAGCAGCAAAGAACAGATCTCTGGGGCCAACGTCCTGACTTTC	CASSKEQISGANVLTF
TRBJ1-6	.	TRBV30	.	TGTGCCTGGAGCTTTAAAGAGACGGGGAGGAATTCACCCCTCCACTTT	CAWSFKETGRNSPLHF
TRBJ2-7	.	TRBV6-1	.	TGTGCCAGCAGTGAAGCTAGATTTACGTCCACCTACGAGCAGTACTTC	CASSEARFTSTYEQYF
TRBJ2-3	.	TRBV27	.	TGTGCCAGCAGGACCCCCCCCCTGCGGGGGCCAGATACGCAGTATTTT	CASRTPPLRGPDTQYF
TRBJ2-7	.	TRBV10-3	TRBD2	TGTGCCATCAGTTCTGCTGGACTAGGGGCCTACGAGCAGTACTTC	CAISSAGLGAYEQYF
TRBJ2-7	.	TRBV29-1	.	TGCAGCGTTGGAGGACAAAGGAGCTCCTACGAGCAGTACTTC	CSVGGQRSSYEQYF
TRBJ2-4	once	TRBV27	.	TGTGCCAGCAGTTCGACAGGTTTTAAAAACATTCAGTACTTC	CASSSTGFKNIQYF
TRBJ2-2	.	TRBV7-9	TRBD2	TGTGCCAGCAGCTTGACACTAGCGGCGAACACCGGGGAGCTGTTTTTT	CASSLTLAANTGELFF
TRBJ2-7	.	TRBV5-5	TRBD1	TGTGCCAGCAGCTTGCGCGAACAGGGGGCGATGGGCTCCTACGAGCAGTACTTC	CASSLREQGAMGSYEQYF
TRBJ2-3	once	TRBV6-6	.	TGTGCCAGCAGTTACGGTGTCTACGAAGACACAGATACGCAGTATTTT	CASSYGVYEDTDTQYF
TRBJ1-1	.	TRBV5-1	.	TGCGCCAGCAGCTTGGAGGCGGGGAACACTGAAGCTTTCTTT	CASSLEAGNTEAFF
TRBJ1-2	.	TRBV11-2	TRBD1	TGTGCCAGCAGCCCGACCGGGACAGGGGGAGGAGGCTACACCTTC	CASSPTGTGGGGYTF
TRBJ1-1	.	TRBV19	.	TGTGCCAGTAGGGCCTGGGCGAACACTGAAGCTTTCTTT	CASRAWANTEAFF
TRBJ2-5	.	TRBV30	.	TGTGCCTGGAGTGTACGTTTGGGGGCGGGGGAGGAGACCCAGTACTTC	CAWSVRLGAGEETQYF